This is a list of T cell receptor beta chains from one sample in a study of CD8 T cells in ankylosing spondylitis. TCRdb re-derived calls from the 5' RACE reads in MiXCR, one entry per CDR3 protein. The sample lists approximately 140,000 distinct CDR3 sequences; roughly a sixth were seen once. Sequencing input: blood, either unsorted or a sorted T cell fraction (not recorded which). The receptors shown here come from a male donor with ankylosing spondylitis. Both conserved end residues are part of each CDR3. The order of the fields is D gene, J gene, CDR3 length, V gene, clone size, CDR3 protein, CDR3 DNA. D genes are given only for firm matches. Part of the rows lack a size; the others show once, few, many or a class for expanded clones.

NA,TRBJ2-1,15,TRBV4-2,few,CASSQNLNNYNEQFF,TGTGCCAGCAGCCAGAATCTCAACAACTACAATGAGCAGTTCTTC
NA,TRBJ2-5,12,TRBV10-2,few,CASMKPPETQYF,TGCGCCAGCATGAAGCCTCCCGAGACCCAGTACTTC
NA,TRBJ2-4,15,TRBV7-9,NA,CASSSSLGAKNIQYF,TGTGCCAGCAGCAGTTCGCTCGGAGCCAAAAACATTCAGTACTTC
TRBD1,TRBJ2-7,18,TRBV2,NA,CASRIVTGRTGTSYEQYF,TGTGCCAGCAGGATTGTGACAGGGAGAACAGGCACAAGCTACGAGCAGTACTTC
TRBD2,TRBJ2-1,14,TRBV5-5,NA,CAIKQREGRDEQFF,TGTGCCATCAAACAGCGGGAGGGACGGGATGAGCAGTTCTTC
NA,TRBJ2-7,13,TRBV7-9,NA,CASSPRGGYEQYF,TGTGCCAGCAGCCCCCGTGGGGGCTACGAGCAGTACTTC
TRBD2,TRBJ2-3,20,TRBV11-2,NA,CASSLEALAGGPGGTDTQYF,TGTGCCAGCAGCTTAGAGGCGTTAGCGGGAGGGCCTGGGGGCACAGATACGCAGTATTTT
NA,TRBJ2-7,13,TRBV10-2,NA,CASSWDIKGEQYF,TGCGCCAGCAGTTGGGACATCAAAGGGGAGCAGTACTTC
NA,TRBJ2-3,16,TRBV15,few,CATSRDWPGSADTQYF,TGTGCCACCAGCAGAGATTGGCCAGGGTCTGCAGATACGCAGTATTTT
TRBD2,TRBJ2-7,15,TRBV27,few,CASSLLAGGDYEQYF,TGTGCCAGCAGTTTGCTAGCGGGAGGCGACTACGAGCAGTACTTC
TRBD2,TRBJ2-7,16,TRBV6-5,NA,CASSYSGGRPSYEQYF,TGTGCCAGCAGTTACTCGGGCGGGAGGCCCTCCTACGAGCAGTACTTC
NA,TRBJ2-7,12,TRBV4-1,few,CASSQDPDRQYF,TGCGCCAGCAGCCAAGACCCGGATCGGCAGTACTTC
TRBD2,TRBJ2-1,15,TRBV5-6,NA,CASSFFSGGGNEQFF,TGTGCCAGCAGCTTTTTTTCGGGAGGGGGCAATGAGCAGTTCTTC
NA,TRBJ2-1,15,TRBV4-1,many,CASSQEDWALQEQFF,TGCGCCAGCAGCCAAGAAGACTGGGCCCTCCAAGAGCAGTTCTTC
NA,TRBJ2-3,13,TRBV7-9,many,CASSSSLADTQYF,TGTGCCAGCAGCTCGTCACTAGCAGATACGCAGTATTTT
TRBD2,TRBJ2-5,18,TRBV2,few,CASTGGGRSRAMWETQYF,TGTGCCAGCACCGGCGGGGGAAGGTCGAGGGCTATGTGGGAGACCCAGTACTTC
NA,TRBJ1-1,10,TRBV29-1,many,CSVLNTEAFF,TGCAGCGTCCTAAACACTGAAGCTTTCTTT
TRBD2,TRBJ2-1,15,TRBV28,NA,CASFRTSGPYNEQFF,TGTGCCAGTTTCCGGACTAGCGGACCCTACAATGAGCAGTTCTTC
NA,TRBJ2-7,14,TRBV12-3/TRBV12-4,few,CASSTREGTYEQYF,TGTGCCAGCAGCACCCGGGAAGGGACCTACGAGCAGTACTTC
NA,TRBJ2-7,14,TRBV20-1,many,CSARAPGKGYEQYF,TGCAGTGCTAGAGCCCCGGGGAAGGGGTACGAGCAGTACTTC
TRBD2,TRBJ2-2,18,TRBV28,NA,CASSQYPVSGRYTGELFF,TGTGCCAGCAGTCAATACCCCGTTAGCGGGAGATACACCGGGGAGCTGTTTTTT
NA,TRBJ2-7,13,TRBV7-8,few,CASSHRATYEQYF,TGTGCCAGCAGCCACAGGGCCACCTACGAGCAGTACTTC
TRBD2,TRBJ2-1,13,TRBV19,few,CASSHLRTSGLFF,TGTGCCAGTAGTCACCTGCGGACTAGCGGCCTTTTCTTC
TRBD1,TRBJ2-1,15,TRBV7-6,NA,CASSSGTGGKNEQFF,TGTGCCAGCAGCTCCGGGACAGGGGGCAAGAATGAGCAGTTCTTC
TRBD2,TRBJ2-7,15,TRBV18,medium-sized,CASSPSSGSSYEQYF,TGTGCCAGCTCACCATCTAGCGGGAGCTCCTACGAGCAGTACTTC
NA,TRBJ1-5,14,TRBV2,few,CASKPGVSNQPQHF,TGTGCCAGCAAACCAGGGGTTAGCAATCAGCCCCAGCATTTT
NA,TRBJ2-1,15,TRBV7-9,few,CASSFLPDSYNEQFF,TGTGCCAGTAGCTTTCTCCCGGATTCCTACAATGAGCAGTTCTTC
NA,TRBJ2-7,14,TRBV2,few,CASSERFDSYEQYF,TGTGCCAGCAGTGAAAGGTTTGATTCCTACGAGCAGTACTTC
NA,TRBJ2-2,12,TRBV7-9,few,CASSLFSGELFF,TGTGCCAGCAGCTTATTCAGCGGGGAGCTGTTTTTT
NA,TRBJ2-3,17,TRBV27,NA,CASSPHPIGLITDTQYF,TGTGCCAGCAGTCCGCATCCCATTGGTTTAATCACAGATACGCAGTATTTT
TRBD1,TRBJ1-6,16,TRBV6-1,few,CASAGTGVVHNSPLHF,TGTGCCAGCGCCGGGACAGGGGTAGTTCACAATTCACCCCTCCACTTT
TRBD2,TRBJ2-1,14,TRBV3-1,few,CASRVAGGNNEQFF,TGTGCCAGCAGGGTAGCGGGAGGGAACAATGAGCAGTTCTTC
NA,TRBJ1-1,13,TRBV5-1,NA,CASSLVRNTEAFF,TGCGCCAGCAGCTTGGTCAGGAACACTGAAGCTTTCTTT
NA,TRBJ1-1,14,TRBV5-1,NA,CASSLFRPNTEAFF,TGCGCCAGCAGCTTGTTTAGACCGAACACTGAAGCTTTCTTT
TRBD2,TRBJ2-3,16,TRBV3-1,few,CASSGGLAGGTDTQYF,TGTGCCAGCAGCGGGGGTCTAGCGGGAGGGACGGATACGCAGTATTTT
NA,TRBJ2-7,14,TRBV4-3,many,CASSPQGRAYEQYF,TGCGCCAGCAGCCCCCAGGGGAGGGCCTACGAGCAGTACTTC
TRBD2,TRBJ2-1,17,TRBV27,NA,CASSLSGSAGGKNEQFF,TGTGCCAGCAGTTTATCGGGATCAGCGGGAGGGAAAAATGAGCAGTTCTTC
NA,TRBJ2-7,12,TRBV27,many,CASSSLSYEQYF,TGTGCCAGCAGTTCCCTTTCCTACGAGCAGTACTTC
NA,TRBJ2-7,13,TRBV27,NA,CASSLVYSYEQYF,TGTGCCAGCAGTTTAGTATACTCCTACGAGCAGTACTTC
NA,TRBJ1-4,15,TRBV7-8,NA,CASSPRGSVGEKLFF,TGTGCCAGCAGCCCTCGAGGAAGTGTCGGTGAAAAACTGTTTTTT
NA,TRBJ2-7,15,TRBV5-1,NA,CASSLGRFEAYEQYF,TGCGCCAGCAGCTTGGGGAGGTTCGAGGCCTACGAGCAGTACTTC
NA,TRBJ2-1,15,TRBV7-9,few,CASSSGRAILNEQFF,TGTGCCAGCAGCTCCGGACGGGCCATTTTGAATGAGCAGTTCTTC
TRBD1,TRBJ1-2,16,TRBV29-1,many,CSVTRDRVRLDYGYTF,TGCAGCGTGACCCGGGACAGGGTTCGGTTGGACTATGGCTACACCTTC
NA,TRBJ1-2,15,TRBV7-9,NA,CASSLGTPIADGYTF,TGTGCCAGCAGCTTAGGGACACCGATCGCGGATGGCTACACCTTC
NA,TRBJ2-7,13,TRBV5-1,few,CASSLGDTYEQYF,TGCGCCAGCAGCTTGGGGGACACCTACGAGCAGTACTTC
NA,TRBJ2-7,13,TRBV20-1,few,CSARPWASYEQYF,TGCAGTGCTAGACCCTGGGCGAGTTACGAGCAGTACTTC
NA,TRBJ2-7,16,TRBV27,NA,CASRSSPGAGSYEQYF,TGTGCCAGCAGATCGTCCCCAGGGGCAGGCTCCTACGAGCAGTACTTC
NA,TRBJ2-5,14,TRBV4-1,NA,CASSQAPPGETQYF,TGCGCCAGCAGCCAAGCTCCCCCGGGGGAGACCCAGTACTTC
NA,TRBJ1-2,14,TRBV20-1,NA,CSARGRGRLYGYTF,TGCAGTGCTAGAGGGCGGGGAAGGTTGTATGGCTACACCTTC
NA,TRBJ2-1,13,TRBV6-1,NA,CASSINTGNEQFF,TGTGCCAGCAGTATAAATACAGGGAATGAGCAGTTCTTC